The 18 T cell receptor beta chains below come from one sample, sequenced in a study of T cell responses to AZD1222 COVID-19 vaccine. Measured with immunoSEQ multiplex PCR; TCRdb has only the in-frame clones, and not every one. Of approximately 150,000 clones detected, 75% to 95% appear once; the ten largest clones hold 3% to 3.5%. Sequenced material: peripheral blood, taken 28 days after the second AZD1222 dose. The receptors here all came from an adult who received the AZD1222 COVID-19 vaccine.

This clone is a singleton in its sample. The chain joins TRBV11-2 to TRBJ2-5, with 12 bases that match TRBD2. V was pared by 3 bases and J by 4 bases, with 15 bases of the junction left unmatched. CDR3 length: 19 residues. Looked up from germline, CDR1 is SGHAT and CDR2 is FQNNGV. The CDR3 DNA sequence: TGTGCCAGCAGCTTCGGACTAGCGGGATCGGGGGTGACGGTAGAGACCCAGTACTTC. Protein: CASSFGLAGSGVTVETQYF. Based on the CDR3 plus reference TRBV11-2 and TRBJ2-5, the full variable domain is EAGVAQSPRYKIIEKRQSVAFWCNPISGHATLYWYQQILGQGPKLLIQFQNNGVVDDSQLPKDRFSAERLKGVDSTLKIQPAKLEDSAVYLCASSFGLAGSGVTVETQYFGPGTRLLVL.

The chain employs TRBV19 and TRBJ2-7; 9 bases agree with TRBD2. The germline V gene has CDR1 LNHDA and CDR2 SQIVND (reference sequence). J was trimmed by 2 bases and V by 5 bases; bases with no gene match: 10. CDR3 size: 16 residues. The CDR3 sequence: CASSPRTSAHAYEQYF. For the CDR3, the DNA is TGTGCCAGTAGTCCACGGACTAGCGCCCATGCCTACGAGCAGTACTTC.

This clone was seen once. The chain links TRBV19 to TRBJ2-2, with D possibly being TRBD2 (6 bases). With 7 bases removed from V and 0 bases from J, the gap between germline ends came to 24 bases. CDR1 and CDR2 from the germline V gene are LNHDA and SQIVND (reference sequence). The CDR3 totals 19 residues. CDR3 sequence: CASKVGTPALGPNTGELFF. CDR3 nucleotides: TGTGCCAGTAAGGTTGGGACTCCTGCTTTGGGACCGAACACCGGGGAGCTGTTTTTT.

The chain links TRBV3-1 (or the pseudogene TRBV3-2) to TRBJ2-7; 8 bases line up with TRBD1. Germline V gene sequence: CDR1 LGHDT, CDR2 YNNKEL (reference sequence). The CDR3 runs 14 residues. Unmatched junction bases numbered 6, after V lost 6 bases and J lost 2 bases. CDR3: CASRGTGETYEQYF. The CDR3 nucleotides read TGTGCCAGCAGGGGGACAGGCGAGACCTACGAGCAGTACTTC.

This clone was seen once. The chain joins TRBV29-1 to TRBJ2-3; D gene uncertain. V lost 8 bases and J 3 bases, leaving 12 bases between the germline ends. The CDR3 is 12 residues long. Germline V gene data show CDR1 as SQVTM and CDR2 as ANQGSEA. The CDR3 sequence: CSICPTTDTQYF. The CDR3 region has the DNA TGCAGCATTTGCCCTACAACAGATACGCAGTATTTT.

The gene calls are TRBV5-6 and TRBJ1-1, with no clear D. The CDR3 has 15 amino acids. V shed 0 bases and J shed 0 bases, with 9 bases lying between them. Germline assignment: CDR1 SGHDT and CDR2 YYEEEE. CDR3 nucleotide sequence: TGTGCCAGCAGCTTGGCACCCTTCATGAACACTGAAGCTTTCTTT. It codes for CASSLAPFMNTEAFF.

The rearrangement links TRBV10-3 to TRBJ1-2; 7 nucleotides align to TRBD1. CDR3 length: 16 amino acids. V was pared by 7 bases and J by 2 bases, with 13 bases of the junction left unmatched. Per germline, CDR1 ENHRY and CDR2 SYGVKD. The CDR3 region has the DNA TGTGCCATCACCGAATCGACAGGGACTTTAAACTATGGCTACACCTTC. This gives the protein CAITESTGTLNYGYTF.

V usage is TRBV5-4 and J usage is TRBJ2-5; 11 bases map to TRBD2. Looked up from germline, CDR1 is SGHNT and CDR2 is YYREEE (reference sequence). This CDR3 is built from 15 residues. V dropped 4 bases and J dropped 5; count of bases not matched to a gene: 7. The CDR3 loop is CASSLIAGGGETQYF. CDR3 coding DNA: TGTGCCAGCAGCCTCATAGCGGGAGGGGGGGAGACCCAGTACTTC.

The chain is built from TRBV19 and TRBJ1-5; 7 nucleotides line up with TRBD1. The V and J ends lost 7 bases and 2 bases, in that order; junction bases with no gene match: 11. The CDR3 spans 16 residues. Germline loops: CDR1 LNHDA, CDR2 SQIVND (reference sequence). The CDR3: CASNFGGGDGNQPQHF. The CDR3 DNA follows: TGTGCCAGTAACTTTGGAGGGGGCGATGGCAATCAGCCCCAGCATTTT.

V gene TRBV19 combines with J gene TRBJ1-1; 8 bases are a match to TRBD1. J gave up 0 bases and V 6 bases, and 6 bases lay outside the gene matches. CDR3 length: 15 amino acids. Per the germline V gene, CDR1 is LNHDA and CDR2 is SQIVND (reference sequence). The CDR3 sequence: CASSYLQGVNTEAFF. CDR3 coding DNA: TGTGCCAGTAGCTACTTACAGGGGGTGAACACTGAAGCTTTCTTT.

This clone has only one observation. The chain is built from TRBV5-1 and TRBJ1-5; possible D gene TRBD1, 5 bases. V lost 4 bases and J lost 3, with 14 bases in between. The CDR3 loop spans 15 amino acids. Germline V CDR1 and CDR2: SGHRS, YFSETQ. Written as DNA, the CDR3 is TGCGCCAGCAGCCCGGGGACCACAGTCAATCAGCCCCAGCATTTT. This translates into CASSPGTTVNQPQHF.

The rearrangement uses TRBV19 and TRBJ1-5, with 11 positions matching TRBD1. Germline assignment: CDR1 LNHDA and CDR2 SQIVND (reference sequence). The CDR3 is made up of 15 amino acids. Germline trimming cut 6 bases from V and 2 bases from J; bases unmatched to any gene: 3. This CDR3 is CASRGQGEGNQPQHF. The CDR3 DNA sequence: TGTGCCAGTAGGGGACAGGGGGAGGGCAATCAGCCCCAGCATTTT.

V and J are TRBV4-2 and TRBJ2-7; D call uncertain. V was pared by 0 bases and J by 0 bases, with 9 bases between. CDR1 and CDR2 from the germline V gene are LGHNA and YNFKEQ. The CDR3 is 15 amino acids. CDR3 nucleotide sequence: TGTGCCAGCAGCCAAGAGGATGGAGACTCCTACGAGCAGTACTTC. This translates into CASSQEDGDSYEQYF.

A remark on this clone: Within the sample, other DNA sequences also encode this same CDR3. The rearrangement joins TRBV27 to TRBJ2-2, with no clear D. The ends were cut back, 2 bases at V and 4 bases at J, with 5 bases in the middle. The germline gives CDR1 MNHEY, CDR2 SMNVEV (reference sequence). This CDR3 has 13 residues. CDR3 nucleotides: TGTGCCAGCAGTTTACGCCCCACCGGGGAGCTGTTTTTT. Its protein is CASSLRPTGELFF.

This chain uses TRBV9 with TRBJ1-1, with D possibly TRBD1 on 6 matching bases. V was clipped by 3 bases and J by 4 bases, with 16 bases between them. CDR3 size: 15 residues. CDR1 is SGDLS and CDR2 is YYNGEE in the germline V gene. The chain's CDR3 is CASSGKTGWSTEAFF. CDR3 nucleotide sequence: TGTGCCAGCAGCGGAAAAACAGGGTGGAGCACTGAAGCTTTCTTT.

The chain uses TRBV5-1 and TRBJ2-5; D perhaps matches TRBD1 (5 bases). V dropped 6 bases and J dropped 2 bases, with 11 bases sitting between them. The CDR3 extends over 13 amino acids. Germline lookup yields CDR1 SGHRS and CDR2 YFSETQ. The DNA for the CDR3 is TGCGCCAGCACCACCGACAGACAAGAGACCCAGTACTTC. This sequence encodes CASTTDRQETQYF. Combining the CDR3 with reference TRBV5-1 and TRBJ2-5 gives the whole variable domain KAGVTQTPRYLIKTRGQQVTLSCSPISGHRSVSWYQQTPGQGLQFLFEYFSETQRNKGNFPGRFSGRQFSNSRSEMNVSTLELGDSALYLCASTTDRQETQYFGPGTRLLVL.

CDR3 in amino acids: CASSFLPLRRDTEAFF. In DNA, the CDR3 is TGTGCCAGCAGTTTTCTCCCCCTGAGGAGGGACACTGAAGCTTTCTTT. J is TRBJ1-1 and V is TRBV7-9; D is ambiguous. The germline CDR1 and CDR2 sequences are SEHNR and FQNEAQ (reference sequence). CDR3 length: 16 residues. V was cut by 6 bases and J by 3 bases, with 20 bases left in between. Using reference TRBV7-9 and TRBJ1-1 for the parts outside the CDR3, the full variable domain is DTGVSQNPRHKITKRGQNVTFRCDPISEHNRLYWYRQTLGQGPEFLTYFQNEAQLEKSRLLSDRFSAERPKGSFSTLEIQRTEQGDSAMYLCASSFLPLRRDTEAFFGQGTRLTVV.

The chain recombines TRBV10-3 with TRBJ1-5; D gene unclear. From germline, CDR1 is ENHRY and CDR2 SYGVKD. This CDR3 spans 14 amino acids. V was clipped by 10 bases and J by 1 base, with 14 bases between them. The CDR3 DNA reads as TGTGCCACCACGAGTGACCGGAGCAATCAGCCCCAGCATTTT. The encoded protein is CATTSDRSNQPQHF.